One T cell receptor (beta chain) is described in this entry. This clone's antigen is unknown. The sample holds no much larger clone one base away, and base qualities are not on file. CDR1 and CDR2, looked up from the germline V gene, are SGHRS and YFSETQ. A distance of 13 bases separates the germline ends of V and J, which lose 2 bases and 14 bases respectively. The CDR3 numbers 11 residues from cysteine through phenylalanine. Only the CDR3 portion is preserved as DNA: 33 bases, with reading frame beginning at the first base. Sequencer: Illumina HiSeq 1500. TCRdb reanalyzed the raw reads on its own, using fastp at Q25 for trimming and MiXCR for clone calling, and kept in-frame beta chains. Each record represents a unique CDR3 protein, reported with the most common genes and DNA among its rows. This sample lists roughly 220,000 distinct CDR3 sequences; less than 50% were detected once. The top ten clonotypes cover around 64% of the sample.

This record belongs to a study of T cell repertoires in cytomegalovirus infection (dated by TCRdb to between 2018 and 2021). Describing the broader study: Recently identified HLA-C-restricted CMV epitopes, whose presentation resists viral immunomodulation, were targeted by peptide stimulations together with well-studied HLA-B-restricted epitopes. Donor HLA type was relevant to the analysis, because carriage of CMV infection together with the matching HLA type was indicated by public TCR beta signatures.

The treatment or condition label on this specimen signifies: in vitro stimulation with specific CMV peptide epitopes to enrich CMV-specific T cells. Summary of the overall study and its limitations: Cumulative frequency of public TCR beta family members discriminated carriers of CMV infection plus the relevant HLA type in this cohort and an independent approximately 370-donor cohort. In the ex vivo response, HLA-C-restricted CMV-specific TCR beta clonotypes were dominant, and in two of eight donors the single most frequent clonotype came from this HLA-C-restricted group.

Recombination connected TRBV5-1 to TRBJ2-5; the D region possibly corresponds to TRBD2 (6 bases align). The sequence was collected from a human donor in good health (CMV status not recorded). Some clones in this sample may be carry-over from other donors' samples. This specimen was CD8+ T cells from cultured PBMCs, taken from culture after CMV antigen stimulation. At the DNA level, the sequence is TGCGCCAGCAGCTTCCGGGACTCCCTATACTTC. It is translated as CASSFRDSLYF.